This record concerns one T cell receptor (beta chain) sequence. The antigen remains undetermined. The sample originates from a study of long-term antiretroviral therapy in people with HIV. Study-wide context: The earliest samples came from an era when ART typically awaited falling CD4 counts.

From germline, CDR1 is SGHTA and CDR2 FQGTGA. V lost 5 bases and J 11 bases, leaving 18 bases between the germline ends. The CDR3 covers 13 residues. General observations from the study: Once patients were on ART, diversity went higher but still fell short of transplant donor controls. Blood specimens, gathered between the mid-2000s and the late 2010s, were possibly obtained under older ART regimens. CDR3 lengths in HIV samples spanned a narrower range than controls.

Investigators performed immunoSEQ version v3.0 at survey level. Profiling relied on immunoSEQ multiplex PCR, and the TCRdb table lists in-frame clones only, not all of them. Seen here are 25,000 to 30,000 clones, 65% to 85% observed once, and the top ten hold approximately 10%. The TCR comes from a man aged 25 to 40 with HIV. The chain recombines TRBV7-3 with TRBJ1-1; tentatively, D is TRBD1 (5 bases). Here the sequenced sample was unsorted PBMCs, taken 2.1 years after starting antiretroviral therapy. CDR3 bases: TGTGCCAGCAGCCACCGCGGGGGTGAAATGGCTTTCTTT. Its translation: CASSHRGGEMAFF.